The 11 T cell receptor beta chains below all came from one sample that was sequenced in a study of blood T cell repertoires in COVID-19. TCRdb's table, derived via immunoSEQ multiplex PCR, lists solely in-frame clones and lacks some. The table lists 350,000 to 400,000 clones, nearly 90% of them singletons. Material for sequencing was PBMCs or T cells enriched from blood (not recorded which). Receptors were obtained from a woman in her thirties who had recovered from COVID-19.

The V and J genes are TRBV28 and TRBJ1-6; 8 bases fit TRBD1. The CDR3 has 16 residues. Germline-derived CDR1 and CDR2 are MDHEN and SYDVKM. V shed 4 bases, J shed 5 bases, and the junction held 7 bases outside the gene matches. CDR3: CASSSGTGPNNSPLHF. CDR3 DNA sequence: TGTGCCAGCAGTTCAGGGACAGGACCGAATAATTCACCCCTCCACTTT. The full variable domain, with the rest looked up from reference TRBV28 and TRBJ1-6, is DVKVTQSSRYLVKRTGEKVFLECVQDMDHENMFWYRQDPGLGLRLIYFSYDVKMKEKGDIPEGYSVSREKKERFSLILESASTNQTSMYLCASSSGTGPNNSPLHFGNGTRLTVT.

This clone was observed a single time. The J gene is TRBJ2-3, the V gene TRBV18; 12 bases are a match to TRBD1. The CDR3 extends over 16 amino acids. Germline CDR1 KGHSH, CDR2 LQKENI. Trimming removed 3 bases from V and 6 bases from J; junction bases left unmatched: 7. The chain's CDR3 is CASSPIGTGGKDTQYF. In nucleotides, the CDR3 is TGTGCCAGCTCACCGATCGGGACAGGGGGCAAGGATACGCAGTATTTT.

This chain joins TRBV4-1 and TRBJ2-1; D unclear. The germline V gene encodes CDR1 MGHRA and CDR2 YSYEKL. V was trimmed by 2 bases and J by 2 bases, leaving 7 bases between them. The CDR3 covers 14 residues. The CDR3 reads CASSQTPAYNEQFF. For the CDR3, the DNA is TGCGCCAGCAGCCAAACCCCAGCCTACAATGAGCAGTTCTTC.

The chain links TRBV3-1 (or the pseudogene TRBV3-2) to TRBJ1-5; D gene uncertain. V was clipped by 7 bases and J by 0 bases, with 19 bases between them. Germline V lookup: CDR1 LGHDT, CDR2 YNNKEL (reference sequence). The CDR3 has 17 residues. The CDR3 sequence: CASTYQGRRCSNQPQHF. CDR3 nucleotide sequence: TGTGCCAGCACTTACCAAGGCCGGAGGTGTAGCAATCAGCCCCAGCATTTT.

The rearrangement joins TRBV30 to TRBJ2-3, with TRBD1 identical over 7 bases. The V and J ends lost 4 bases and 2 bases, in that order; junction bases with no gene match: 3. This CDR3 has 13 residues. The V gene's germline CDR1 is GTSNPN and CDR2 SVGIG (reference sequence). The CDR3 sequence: CAWTRGYTDTQYF. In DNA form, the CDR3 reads TGTGCCTGGACCAGGGGGTACACAGATACGCAGTATTTT. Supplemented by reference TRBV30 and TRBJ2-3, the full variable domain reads SQTIHQWPATLVQPVGSPLSLECTVEGTSNPNLYWYRQAAGRGLQLLFYSVGIGQISSEVPQNLSASRPQDRQFILSSKKLLLSDSGFYLCAWTRGYTDTQYFGPGTRLTVL.

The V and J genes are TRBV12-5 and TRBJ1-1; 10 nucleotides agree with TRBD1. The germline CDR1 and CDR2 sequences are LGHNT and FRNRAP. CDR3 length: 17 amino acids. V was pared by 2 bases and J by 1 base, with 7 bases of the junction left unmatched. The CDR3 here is CASGLNPGQGKNTEAFF. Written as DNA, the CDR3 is TGTGCTAGTGGTTTGAACCCGGGACAGGGGAAGAACACTGAAGCTTTCTTT.

The CDR3 here is CASSPGTAGVREQYF. CDR3 sequence (DNA): TGTGCCAGCAGTCCAGGGACAGCTGGCGTGCGCGAGCAGTACTTC. This sequence joins TRBV6-2 or TRBV6-3 and TRBJ2-7; 7 bases match TRBD1. Germline V gives CDR1 MNHEY, CDR2 SVGEGT. The CDR3 has 15 residues. Trimming removed 5 bases from V and 6 bases from J; junction bases left unmatched: 13.

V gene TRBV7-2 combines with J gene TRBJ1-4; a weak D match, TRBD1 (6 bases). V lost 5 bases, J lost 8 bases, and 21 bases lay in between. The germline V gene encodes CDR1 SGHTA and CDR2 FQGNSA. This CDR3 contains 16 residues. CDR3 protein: CASSLIWTVRGEKLFF. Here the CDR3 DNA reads TGTGCCAGCAGCCTAATATGGACAGTCCGAGGAGAAAAACTGTTTTTT.

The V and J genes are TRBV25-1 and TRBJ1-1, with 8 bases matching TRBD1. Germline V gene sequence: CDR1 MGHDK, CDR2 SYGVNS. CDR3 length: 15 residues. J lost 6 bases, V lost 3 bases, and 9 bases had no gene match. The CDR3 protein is CASSDSGGESSEAFF. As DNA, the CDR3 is TGTGCCAGCAGTGACTCAGGGGGCGAATCGTCTGAAGCTTTCTTT.

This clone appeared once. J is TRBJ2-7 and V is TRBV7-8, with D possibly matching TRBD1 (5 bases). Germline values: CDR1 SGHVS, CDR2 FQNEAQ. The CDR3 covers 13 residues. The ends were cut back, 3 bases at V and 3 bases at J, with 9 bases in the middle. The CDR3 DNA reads TGTGCCAGCAGCTTCCCAGGGATCTACGAGCAGTACTTC. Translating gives CASSFPGIYEQYF.

DNA of the CDR3: TGCGCCAGCAGCTTGGCCGGACAGATCAATCAGCCCCAGCATTTT. It specifies CASSLAGQINQPQHF. The rearrangement uses TRBV5-1 and TRBJ1-5, with TRBD1 as a possible D gene (6 bases). The germline V gene encodes CDR1 SGHRS and CDR2 YFSETQ. Deletions cut 0 bases from V and 3 bases from J, with 10 bases between. The CDR3 length is 15 residues.